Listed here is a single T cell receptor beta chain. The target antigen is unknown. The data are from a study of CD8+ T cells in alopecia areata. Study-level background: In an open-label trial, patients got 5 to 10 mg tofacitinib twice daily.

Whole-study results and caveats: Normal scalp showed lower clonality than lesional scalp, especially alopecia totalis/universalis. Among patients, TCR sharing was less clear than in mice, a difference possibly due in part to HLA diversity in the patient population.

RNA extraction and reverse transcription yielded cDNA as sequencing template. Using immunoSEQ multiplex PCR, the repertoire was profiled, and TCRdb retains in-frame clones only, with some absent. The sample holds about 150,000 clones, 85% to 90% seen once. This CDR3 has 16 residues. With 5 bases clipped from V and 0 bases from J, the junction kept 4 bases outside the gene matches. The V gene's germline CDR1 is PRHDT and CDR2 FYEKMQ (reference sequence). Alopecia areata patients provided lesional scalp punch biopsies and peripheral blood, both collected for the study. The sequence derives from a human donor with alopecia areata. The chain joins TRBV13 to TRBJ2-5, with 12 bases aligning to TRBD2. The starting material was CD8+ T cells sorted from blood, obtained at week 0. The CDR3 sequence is CASSTRTSGDQETQYF. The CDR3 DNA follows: TGTGCCAGCAGCACCCGGACTAGCGGGGACCAAGAGACCCAGTACTTC.